A single sample is the source of the 13 T cell receptor beta chains below, sequenced in a study of cytomegalovirus exposure and HLA in healthy donors. The primer mix had 60 Vbeta and 13 Jbeta primers. Data came from immunoSEQ multiplex PCR; TCRdb stores just in-frame clones and leaves some out. The table lists 150,000 to 200,000 clones, more than 70% of them singletons, with about 6.3% in the top ten. The sample consisted of PBMCs. The receptors were gathered from a male donor in good health and CMV-seropositive.

Only a few counts were recorded for this clone. CDR3: CATSTDRANTEAFF. Here the CDR3 DNA reads TGTGCCACCAGCACGGACAGGGCGAACACTGAAGCTTTCTTT. This chain connects TRBV15 to TRBJ1-1, with 8 bases fitting TRBD1. Germline V gives CDR1 LNHNV, CDR2 YYDKDF (reference sequence). V shed 4 bases, J shed 1 base, and the junction held 2 bases outside the gene matches. This CDR3 is 14 amino acids long. The variable domain in full, with the rest retrieved from reference TRBV15 and TRBJ1-1, is DAMVIQNPRYQVTQFGKPVTLSCSQTLNHNVMYWYQQKSSQAPKLLFHYYDKDFNNEADTPDNFQSRRPNTSFCFLDIRSPGLGDTAMYLCATSTDRANTEAFFGQGTRLTVV.

J is TRBJ1-5 and V is TRBV7-9; D gene uncertain. CDR3 size: 12 residues. Germline CDR1 and CDR2: SEHNR and FQNEAQ (reference sequence). The ends were cut back, 8 bases at V and 5 bases at J, with 10 bases in the middle. CDR3 nucleotide sequence: TGTGCCAGCGGTAACGGGGATCAGCCCCAGCATTTT. It codes for CASGNGDQPQHF. The whole variable domain, filled in from reference TRBV7-9 and TRBJ1-5, reads DTGVSQNPRHKITKRGQNVTFRCDPISEHNRLYWYRQTLGQGPEFLTYFQNEAQLEKSRLLSDRFSAERPKGSFSTLEIQRTEQGDSAMYLCASGNGDQPQHFGDGTRLSIL.

The table lists this clone with a few counts. The gene calls are TRBV4-3 and TRBJ2-7; TRBD2 matches 12 bases. V lost 0 bases to trimming and J lost 4 bases; unmatched junction nucleotides: 4. The CDR3 covers 16 residues. Germline CDR1 is LGHNA and CDR2 is YSLEER. The CDR3 bases are TGCGCCAGCAGCCAAGAGGCTAGCGGGAGGGATTACGAGCAGTACTTC. Its protein is CASSQEASGRDYEQYF.

The chain recombines TRBV2 with TRBJ2-3; 11 bases agree with TRBD2. Germline V gives CDR1 SNHLY, CDR2 FYNNEI. The CDR3 is 15 residues long. Trimming at V came to 7 bases and at J to 0 bases, leaving 3 bases not matched to a gene. CDR3 sequence: CASTTSGISTDTQYF. Written as DNA, the CDR3 is TGTGCCAGCACGACTAGCGGGATTAGCACAGATACGCAGTATTTT.

The chain has TRBV2 and TRBJ1-6; D is perhaps TRBD1 (6 bases). CDR1 SNHLY and CDR2 FYNNEI come from the germline V gene. The V gene lost 9 bases and the J gene lost 7 bases, with 19 bases spanning the gap. The CDR3 has 15 amino acids. The CDR3 loop is CARSRDINANSPLHF. CDR3 in DNA: TGTGCCAGGTCCCGGGACATTAATGCGAATTCACCCCTCCACTTT.

This clone has a handful of counts. The chain combines TRBV7-9 with TRBJ2-1; 7 bases align to TRBD2. The CDR3 is made up of 15 amino acids. V lost 5 bases, J lost 7 bases, and 11 bases stayed unmatched. CDR1 SEHNR and CDR2 FQNEAQ come from the germline V gene (reference sequence). CDR3 sequence: CASSPGLGRSNEQFF. In nucleotides, the CDR3 is TGTGCCAGCAGCCCCGGACTAGGGCGGTCGAATGAGCAGTTCTTC.

The V and J genes are TRBV19 and TRBJ2-1; D is undetermined. The CDR3 covers 12 residues. Germline loops: CDR1 LNHDA, CDR2 SQIVND (reference sequence). Trimming took off 4 bases at V and 6 bases at J, with 7 bases between the two ends. The CDR3 DNA sequence: TGTGCCAGTAGTACCGACTTCAATGAGCAGTTCTTC. Amino acid sequence: CASSTDFNEQFF.

The chain joins TRBV28 to TRBJ2-1; unclear D gene. V was cut by 5 bases and J by 3 bases, with 11 bases left in between. Germline lookup yields CDR1 MDHEN and CDR2 SYDVKM. This CDR3 contains 14 residues. As DNA, the CDR3 is TGTGCCAGCAGTACTTACCCATTCTACAATGAGCAGTTCTTC. As protein: CASSTYPFYNEQFF.

The chain employs TRBV29-1 and TRBJ1-2; the D is unclear. The ends were cut back, 6 bases at V and 2 bases at J, with 10 bases in the middle. CDR1 is SQVTM, CDR2 ANQGSEA, per germline. This CDR3 has 12 residues. CDR3: CSVPQVNYGYTF. The CDR3 coding sequence is TGCAGCGTCCCTCAGGTGAACTATGGCTACACCTTC.

Of note for this clone: This sample also contains other DNA sequences that code for the same CDR3. The chain is built from TRBV5-6 and TRBJ2-7; D possibly corresponds to TRBD2 (5 bases). The germline V and J ends were trimmed by 0 bases and 4 bases, with 17 bases remaining between them. The CDR3 consists of 16 residues. Germline V gene sequence: CDR1 SGHDT, CDR2 YYEEEE. Written as DNA, the CDR3 is TGTGCCAGCAGCTTGGGGGGTCTAGCTGAGTTTTACGAGCAGTACTTC. The encoded protein is CASSLGGLAEFYEQYF.

V and J are TRBV29-1 and TRBJ2-7; D perhaps matches TRBD2 (6 bases). Germline V CDR1 and CDR2: SQVTM, ANQGSEA. V was trimmed by 4 bases and J by 3 bases, leaving 16 bases between them. CDR3 length equals 14 residues. The CDR3 loop reads CSVGVGGLRYEQYF. CDR3 nucleotides: TGCAGCGTTGGGGTCGGGGGATTACGCTACGAGCAGTACTTC.

Details on this clone: The junction departs from the called germline gene at one end, perhaps through a read error. The V and J genes are TRBV7-9 and TRBJ2-5; 8 bases are a match to TRBD2. CDR1 and CDR2 from the germline V gene are SEHNR and FQNEAQ (reference sequence). The CDR3 loop spans 15 amino acids. The CDR3 DNA is TGTTCCAGCAGCTTAACTAGCGGAATAAAAGAGACCCAGTACTTC. Protein: CSSSLTSGIKETQYF.

This rearrangement joins TRBV19 to TRBJ2-1; 7 nucleotides agree with TRBD1. Germline V gene lookup returns CDR1 LNHDA and CDR2 SQIVND (reference sequence). The CDR3 has 15 amino acids. The J segment lost 6 bases and the V segment lost 7 bases, leaving 12 bases of the junction unmatched. This chain's CDR3 is CASTNRGPLINEQFF. The CDR3 nucleotides are TGTGCCAGTACCAACAGGGGCCCTTTGATCAATGAGCAGTTCTTC.